Presented here are 7 T cell receptor beta chains from one specimen sequenced in a study of monozygotic twins with inflammatory bowel disease. TCRdb processed the 5' RACE reads again and assigns one entry to each CDR3 protein, with no DNA. This sample's table reports some 330,000 distinct CDR3 sequences. What was sequenced was blood. Receptor source: a human donor with ulcerative colitis or Crohn's disease, or a healthy co-twin of an affected twin (not recorded which).

This chain links TRBV6-2 or TRBV6-3 with TRBJ2-6; as DNA is missing, the TRBD1 call by TCRdb cannot be tested. This CDR3 contains 17 residues. Germline CDR1 and CDR2: MNHEY and SVGEGT. CDR3: CASSLFRGRSGANVLTF.

This sequence joins TRBV29-1 and TRBJ1-1. The CDR3 covers 11 residues. Germline values: CDR1 SQVTM, CDR2 ANQGSEA. This CDR3 is CSARENTEAFF.

This sequence joins TRBV7-9 and TRBJ2-3; without DNA, the TCRdb call of TRBD2 cannot be checked. There are 15 residues in the CDR3. CDR1 SEHNR and CDR2 FQNEAQ come from the germline V gene (reference sequence). The CDR3 loop reads CASSLTSGGPDTQYF. The full variable domain, with the rest looked up from reference TRBV7-9 and TRBJ2-3, is DTGVSQNPRHKITKRGQNVTFRCDPISEHNRLYWYRQTLGQGPEFLTYFQNEAQLEKSRLLSDRFSAERPKGSFSTLEIQRTEQGDSAMYLCASSLTSGGPDTQYFGPGTRLTVL.

The chain carries TRBV12-3 or TRBV12-4 and TRBJ1-1. This CDR3 comprises 14 residues. The CDR3 spells CASSLWQRDTEAFF.

The rearrangement joins TRBV7-2 to TRBJ2-4; TCRdb designates TRBD2, a call that cannot be tested without DNA. The CDR3 totals 17 residues. Germline V gene data show CDR1 as SGHTA and CDR2 as FQGNSA. The CDR3 region is CASSAGLAGGPQNIQYF.

The gene calls are TRBV5-8 and TRBJ1-1; TCRdb picks TRBD1, but there is no DNA to check that call. Germline V gene data show CDR1 as SGHTS and CDR2 as YDEGEE. This CDR3 contains 16 residues. CDR3 amino acids: CASSFSYSRGNTEAFF. The full variable domain, completed using reference TRBV5-8 and TRBJ1-1, is EAGVTQSPTHLIKTRGQQATLRCSPISGHTSVYWYQQALGLGLQFLLWYDEGEERNRGNFPPRFSGRQFPNYSSELNVNALELEDSALYLCASSFSYSRGNTEAFFGQGTRLTVV.

This chain connects TRBV7-9 to TRBJ1-5. Germline loops: CDR1 SEHNR, CDR2 FQNEAQ (reference sequence). The CDR3 is made up of 15 amino acids. The CDR3 sequence is CASSLGIGSNQPQHF.